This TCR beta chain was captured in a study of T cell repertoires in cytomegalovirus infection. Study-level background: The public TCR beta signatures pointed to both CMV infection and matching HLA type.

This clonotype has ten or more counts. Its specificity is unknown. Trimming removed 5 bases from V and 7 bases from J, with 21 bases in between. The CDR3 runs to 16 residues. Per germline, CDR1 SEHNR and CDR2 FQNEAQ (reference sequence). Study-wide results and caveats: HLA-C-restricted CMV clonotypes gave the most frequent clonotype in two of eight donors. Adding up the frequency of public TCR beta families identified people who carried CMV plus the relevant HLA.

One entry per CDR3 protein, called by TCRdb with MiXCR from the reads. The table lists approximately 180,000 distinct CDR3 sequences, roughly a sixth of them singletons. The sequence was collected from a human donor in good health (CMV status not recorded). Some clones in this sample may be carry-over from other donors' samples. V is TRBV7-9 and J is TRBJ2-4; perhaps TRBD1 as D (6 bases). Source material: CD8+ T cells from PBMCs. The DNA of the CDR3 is TGTGCCAGCAGCGCCGAGACAGGCTGGTTAAGGAACATTCAGTACTTC. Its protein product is CASSAETGWLRNIQYF.